These T cell receptor beta chains were read from a single sample in a study of response to subunit inactivated influenza vaccine. MiXCR, applied by TCRdb to the RT-PCR reads, yields one record per CDR3 protein. This sample has 500,000 to 600,000 distinct CDR3 sequences; 11% occur once, and the top ten carry about 11%. These data are also associated with another study on T cells expressing NK-cell markers.

Sequencing used PBMCs from blood, obtained on the day of vaccination. The receptors derive from a man between 50 and 59 years old who received an inactivated influenza vaccine. Both conserved end residues are part of each CDR3. D genes are given only for firm matches. Clone size, where shown, is once, few, many, or a class for clones that have expanded.

clone_size j_call d_call v_call cdr3_length cdr3_aa cdr3_nt
- TRBJ2-7 - TRBV7-9 14 CASSSSEGFYEQYF TGTGCCAGCAGCTCAAGTGAGGGCTTCTACGAGCAGTACTTC
many TRBJ1-1 - TRBV5-1 13 CASGDKSGTEAFF TGCGCCAGCGGGGACAAGTCAGGAACTGAAGCTTTCTTT
many TRBJ2-5 - TRBV12-3/TRBV12-4 13 CASSLFSGETQYF TGTGCCAGCAGTTTATTTAGCGGCGAGACCCAGTACTTC
- TRBJ1-3 - TRBV10-2 15 CARSVTANSGNTIYF TGCGCCAGGAGTGTGACAGCTAACTCTGGAAACACCATATATTTT
few TRBJ2-4 TRBD2 TRBV3-1 18 CASSPRLAGTTAKNIQYF TGTGCCAGCAGCCCAAGACTAGCGGGGACCACAGCCAAAAACATTCAGTACTTC
- TRBJ2-1 TRBD2 TRBV4-2 16 CASSPKGLAGGHEQFF TGTGCCAGCAGCCCTAAAGGACTAGCGGGAGGGCATGAGCAGTTCTTC
once TRBJ2-3 - TRBV15 14 CATSRDPTGDTQYF TGTGCCACCAGCAGAGATCCCACTGGAGATACGCAGTATTTT
few TRBJ1-5 TRBD1 TRBV12-3/TRBV12-4 15 CASSKTGNSNQPQHF TGTGCCAGCAGTAAGACAGGGAATAGCAATCAGCCCCAGCATTTT
- TRBJ2-7 - TRBV7-2 15 CASSLYFGTSYEQYF TGTGCCAGCAGCTTATACTTCGGAACCTCCTACGAGCAGTACTTC
few TRBJ1-5 - TRBV5-1 17 CASRPTGSLYSNQPQHF TGCGCCAGCAGGCCGACTGGAAGTCTATATAGCAATCAGCCCCAGCATTTT
- TRBJ2-1 - TRBV5-1 13 CASSFTRDNEQFF TGCGCCAGCAGCTTTACAAGAGACAATGAGCAGTTCTTC
- TRBJ2-1 - TRBV5-5 16 CASSLATASSYNEQFF TGTGCCAGCAGCTTGGCAACCGCGAGCTCCTACAATGAGCAGTTCTTC
few TRBJ2-2 - TRBV5-6 16 CASSERGYLNTGELFF TGTGCCAGCAGCGAGAGGGGTTACCTCAACACCGGGGAGCTGTTTTTT
many TRBJ2-1 - TRBV7-9 14 CASKGEGFYNEQFF TGTGCCAGCAAGGGGGAGGGATTCTACAATGAGCAGTTCTTC
few TRBJ1-4 TRBD1 TRBV18 17 CASSPWGQAATNEKLFF TGTGCCAGTTCGCCCTGGGGACAGGCTGCAACTAATGAAAAACTGTTTTTT
- TRBJ2-3 TRBD1 TRBV18 16 CASSPTTQGATDTQYF TGTGCCAGCTCACCGACTACTCAGGGGGCCACAGATACGCAGTATTTT